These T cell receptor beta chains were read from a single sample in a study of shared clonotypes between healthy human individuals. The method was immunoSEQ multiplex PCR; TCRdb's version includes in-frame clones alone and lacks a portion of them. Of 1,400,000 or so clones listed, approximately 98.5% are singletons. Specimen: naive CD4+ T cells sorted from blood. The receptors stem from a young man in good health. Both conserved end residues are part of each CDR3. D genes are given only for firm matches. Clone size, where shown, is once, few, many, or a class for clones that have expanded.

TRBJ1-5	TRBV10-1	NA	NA	TGCGCCAGCAGGGGACAAATCAATCAGCCCCAGCATTTT	CASRGQINQPQHF
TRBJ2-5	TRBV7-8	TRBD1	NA	TGTGCCAGCAGCCAGAGAGGACAGGGGTTAAAGACCCAGTACTTC	CASSQRGQGLKTQYF
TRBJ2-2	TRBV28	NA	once	TGTGCAGGGCAGGGTTCGAACACCGGGGAGCTGTTTTTT	CAGQGSNTGELFF
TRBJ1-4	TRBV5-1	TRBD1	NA	TGCGCCAGCAGCAGGGGGACAGGAGAAAAACTGTTTTTT	CASSRGTGEKLFF
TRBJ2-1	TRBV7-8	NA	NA	TGTGCCAGCAGCTCACCCCGGACCCAGGGTCGGTCCTACAATGAGCAGTTCTTC	CASSSPRTQGRSYNEQFF
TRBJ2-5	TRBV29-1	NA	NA	TGCAGCGTTGTACCACAGGGAAGAAAAGAGACCCAGTACTTC	CSVVPQGRKETQYF
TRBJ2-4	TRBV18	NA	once	TGTGCCAGCTCAGACACAGGCACCCCGAGTGGCATTCAGTACTTC	CASSDTGTPSGIQYF
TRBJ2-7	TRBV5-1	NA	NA	TGCGCCAGCAGCTTGGAAGTGGGCCCCTACGAGCAGTACTTC	CASSLEVGPYEQYF
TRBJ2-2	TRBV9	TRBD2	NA	TGTGCCAGCAGCGTAGAAGGCGGGAGTACCGGGGAGCTGTTTTTT	CASSVEGGSTGELFF
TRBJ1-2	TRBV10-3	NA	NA	TGTGCCACGACCTTCGGACGTAGGTATGGCTACACCTTC	CATTFGRRYGYTF
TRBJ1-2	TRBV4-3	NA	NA	TGCGCCAGCAGCCAAGAGAGACAGGCTAACTATGGCTACACCTTC	CASSQERQANYGYTF
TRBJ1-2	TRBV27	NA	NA	TGTGCCAGCAGTTTCGCCGCGGGGTTTGGCTACACCTTC	CASSFAAGFGYTF
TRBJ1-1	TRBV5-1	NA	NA	TGCGCCAGCAGCTCTCGAGGGGGAGGGACGAACACTGAAGCTTTCTTT	CASSSRGGGTNTEAFF
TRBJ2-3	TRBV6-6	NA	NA	TGTGCCAGCTGGGCCCTCGCAGCAGATACGCAGTATTTT	CASWALAADTQYF
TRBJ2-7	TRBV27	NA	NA	TGTGCCAGCCGCGGGAACGATATTTGGACCTACGAGCAGTACTTC	CASRGNDIWTYEQYF
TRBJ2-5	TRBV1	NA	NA	TGCACCAGCAGCCCCCCCGGCGCAGAGACCCAGTACTTC	CTSSPPGAETQYF
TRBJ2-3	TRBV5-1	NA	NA	TGCGCCAGCAGCTTCGGGCCCACTAGCACAGATACGCAGTATTTT	CASSFGPTSTDTQYF
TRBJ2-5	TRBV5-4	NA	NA	TGTGCCAGCAGCTTGGGTACAGCCCAAGAGACCCAGTACTTC	CASSLGTAQETQYF
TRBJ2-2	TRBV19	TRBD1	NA	TGTGCCAGTAGTAGGGCACAGGGGGCTTCCTGGAGGGAGCTGTTTTTT	CASSRAQGASWRELFF
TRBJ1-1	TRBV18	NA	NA	TGTGCCAGCTCACCAATTCTGGTACAGGTGAACACTGAAGCTTTCTTT	CASSPILVQVNTEAFF
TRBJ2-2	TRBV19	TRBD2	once	TGTGCCAGTAGTCCGGGACTAGCGGCGAACACCGGGGAGCTGTTTTTT	CASSPGLAANTGELFF
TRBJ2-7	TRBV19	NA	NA	TGTGCCAGTAGTATAGATCGACCCCCGATGGGACGCGAGCAGTACTTC	CASSIDRPPMGREQYF
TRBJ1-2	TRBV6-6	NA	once	TGTGCCAGCAGTTACTCGCTCCGAGCTAACTATGGCTACACCTTC	CASSYSLRANYGYTF
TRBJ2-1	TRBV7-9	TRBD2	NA	TGTGCCAGCAGCCCGAAACGGACTAGCGGGGAGGGTTCCTACAATGAGCAGTTCTTC	CASSPKRTSGEGSYNEQFF
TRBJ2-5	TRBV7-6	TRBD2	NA	TGTGCCAGCTCTGAAGCGGGAGGGGGGGAGACCCAGTACTTC	CASSEAGGGETQYF
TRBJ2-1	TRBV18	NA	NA	TGTGCCAGCTCACCACAGGCCAGCAATGAGCAGTTCTTC	CASSPQASNEQFF
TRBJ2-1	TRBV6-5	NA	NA	TGTGCCAGCAGCCCCCGACAGGTACCCTACAATGAGCAGTTCTTC	CASSPRQVPYNEQFF
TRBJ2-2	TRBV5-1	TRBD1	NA	TGCGCCAGCAGCTTGGTCCAGGGACAGGGGACCGGGGAGCTGTTTTTT	CASSLVQGQGTGELFF
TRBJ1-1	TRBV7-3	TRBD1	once	TGTGCCAGCAGCGTTTCCGGGACAGGGACGATGGTTTTCTTT	CASSVSGTGTMVFF
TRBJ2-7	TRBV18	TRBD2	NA	TGTGCCAGCTCACCTCTGGGGGGGAACGAGCAGTACTTC	CASSPLGGNEQYF
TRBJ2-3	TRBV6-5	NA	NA	TGTGCCAGCAGTTACGGGGGAGGTGGTAGCACAGATACGCAGTATTTT	CASSYGGGGSTDTQYF
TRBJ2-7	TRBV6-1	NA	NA	TGTGCCAGCAGTGAATCCATCGATCGGCGCAGCTACGAGCAGTACTTC	CASSESIDRRSYEQYF
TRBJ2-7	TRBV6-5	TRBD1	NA	TGTGCCAGCAGCCATGACAGGGGCTACGAGCAGTACTTC	CASSHDRGYEQYF
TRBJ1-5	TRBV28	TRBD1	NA	TGTGCCAGCAGTTCGGACAGGGGGCTGATGGGCAATCAGCCCCAGCATTTT	CASSSDRGLMGNQPQHF
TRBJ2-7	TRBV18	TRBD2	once	TGTGCCAGCTCACCATACCCGCGGGGGACCTACGAGCAGTACTTC	CASSPYPRGTYEQYF
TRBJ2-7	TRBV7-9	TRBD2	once	TGTGCCAGCAGTGAGGGACTAGAAAGCCAAAGCTCCTACGAGCAGTACTTC	CASSEGLESQSSYEQYF
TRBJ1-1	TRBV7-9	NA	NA	TGTGCCAGCAGCCTACAGGAGGCGAGCACTGAAGCTTTCTTT	CASSLQEASTEAFF
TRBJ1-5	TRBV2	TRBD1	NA	TGTGCCAGCACCCCCCGGGACAGGGGCAATCAGCCCCAGCATTTT	CASTPRDRGNQPQHF
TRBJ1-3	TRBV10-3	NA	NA	TGTGCCATCAGTGAAGGGAGAGGAGGAAACACCATATATTTT	CAISEGRGGNTIYF
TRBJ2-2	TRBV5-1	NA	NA	TGCGCCAGCAGGCCTTACACCGGGGAGCTGTTTTTT	CASRPYTGELFF
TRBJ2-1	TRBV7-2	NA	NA	TGTGCCAGCAGCTTAGGGTCCCTTACCTACAATGAGCAGTTCTTC	CASSLGSLTYNEQFF
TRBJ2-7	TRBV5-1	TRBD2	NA	TGCGCCAGCAGCTTGAAGCTAGCGGGTACCTACGAGCAGTACTTC	CASSLKLAGTYEQYF
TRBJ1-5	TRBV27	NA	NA	TGTGCCAGCAGTTTAACGGCTATTGTTCGGCCCCAGCATTTT	CASSLTAIVRPQHF
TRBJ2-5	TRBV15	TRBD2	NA	TGTGCCACCAGCAGCCGCGCTAGCGGACAAGAGACCCAGTACTTC	CATSSRASGQETQYF
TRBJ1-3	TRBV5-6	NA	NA	TGTGCCAGCAGCTTGTGGAGAGCCCGGCTATATGGAAACACCATATATTTT	CASSLWRARLYGNTIYF